This T cell receptor (beta chain) was recovered during a study of T cell repertoires in cytomegalovirus infection. Germline CDR1 SGHKS, CDR2 YYEKEE (reference sequence). The trim removed 0 bases at V and 3 bases at J, leaving 7 bases unmatched. The CDR3 has 17 amino acids. At least ten counts were recorded for this clonotype. Its specificity is not known. TCRdb processed the reads anew with MiXCR; each CDR3 protein has one entry. The sample contains 650,000 to 900,000 distinct CDR3 sequences, 25% to 35% of which appear only once. Material: cultured CD8+ T cells from PBMCs, obtained from culture after CMV antigen stimulation. The chain has TRBV5-5 and TRBJ2-3, with 10 bases aligning to TRBD1. The receptor's source is a human donor in good health (CMV status not recorded). Some clones in this sample may be carry-over from other donors' samples. The CDR3 is CASSLELTGGWTDTQYF. The DNA for the CDR3 is TGTGCCAGCAGCTTGGAGCTGACAGGGGGCTGGACAGATACGCAGTATTTT. The variable domain in full, with the rest retrieved from reference TRBV5-5 and TRBJ2-3, is DAGVTQSPTHLIKTRGQQVTLRCSPISGHKSVSWYQQVLGQGPQFIFQYYEKEERGRGNFPDRFSARQFPNYSSELNVNALLLGDSALYLCASSLELTGGWTDTQYFGPGTRLTVL.